This entry lists 28 T cell receptor beta chains sequenced from one sample in a study of CD8+CD57+ T cells in acquired aplastic anemia. Profiling of TCR beta VDJ combinations and CDR3 sequences used genomic DNA as template. TCRdb reanalysed the reads using MiXCR and keeps one entry per CDR3 protein. The sample yields around 430,000 distinct CDR3 sequences, around a third seen once. Only patients with CD8+CD57+ cell expansion on flow cytometry were chosen for sequencing. Sequencing was performed on sorted CD4+, CD8+, or CD8+CD57+ T cells (not recorded which) from PBMCs. All receptors derive from a human donor with aplastic anemia.

This chain links TRBV19 with TRBJ2-7; D is unresolved. CDR3 length: 14 residues. CDR1 is LNHDA, CDR2 SQIVND, per germline (reference sequence). The ends were cut back, 1 base at V and 2 bases at J, with 9 bases in the middle. In nucleotides, the CDR3 is TGTGCCAGTAGTATAGGCCACGGAACCTACGAGCAGTACTTC. Translation gives CASSIGHGTYEQYF.

The V gene is TRBV18, the J gene TRBJ2-7; TRBD1 agrees at 8 bases. The CDR3 consists of 15 residues. The germline V gene encodes CDR1 KGHSH and CDR2 LQKENI. J was trimmed by 3 bases and V by 6 bases; bases with no gene match: 10. CDR3 bases: TGTGCCAGCTCGGGGAACAGGGGGTCAGACTACGAGCAGTACTTC. Its protein is CASSGNRGSDYEQYF.

This clonotype was counted many times. The rearrangement uses TRBV9 and TRBJ2-7; 10 bases align to TRBD1. Trimming cost V 1 base and J 4 bases; bases outside gene matches: 5. Germline CDR1 is SGDLS and CDR2 is YYNGEE. The CDR3 runs to 15 residues. The CDR3 region is CASSVRTGGAYEQYF. Written as DNA, the CDR3 is TGTGCCAGCAGCGTAAGGACAGGGGGTGCGTACGAGCAGTACTTC. Using reference TRBV9 and TRBJ2-7 for the parts outside the CDR3, the full variable domain is DSGVTQTPKHLITATGQRVTLRCSPRSGDLSVYWYQQSLDQGLQFLIQYYNGEERAKGNILERFSAQQFPDLHSELNLSSLELGDSALYFCASSVRTGGAYEQYFGPGTRLTVT.

This clonotype was detected a few times. The chain is built from TRBV2 and TRBJ2-6; a weak D match, TRBD1 (6 bases). Germline CDR1 is SNHLY and CDR2 is FYNNEI. Trimming took 5 bases from V and 3 from J, leaving 11 bases between them. The CDR3 is 15 residues long. This CDR3 is CASSPGTFGANVLTF. The CDR3 nucleotides are TGTGCCAGCAGTCCCGGGACATTTGGGGCCAACGTCCTGACTTTC.

This clonotype was seen ten or more times. This chain's CDR3 is CSVVVRPIAQETQYF. In DNA form, the CDR3 reads TGCAGCGTTGTTGTGAGGCCGATAGCCCAAGAGACCCAGTACTTC. The chain links TRBV29-1 to TRBJ2-5, with no clear D. From germline, CDR1 is SQVTM and CDR2 ANQGSEA. V lost 4 bases and J 1 base, leaving 16 bases between the germline ends. The CDR3 runs 15 residues.

In its sample, this clonotype was seen many times. This chain joins TRBV4-1 and TRBJ2-6; D is uncertain. The CDR3 spans 14 residues. Germline V gene lookup returns CDR1 MGHRA and CDR2 YSYEKL. Trimming left V 2 bases short and J 2 bases short, with 4 bases between. The CDR3 loop reads CASSQMAGANVLTF. The CDR3, as DNA: TGCGCCAGCAGCCAAATGGCTGGGGCCAACGTCCTGACTTTC.

This clonotype came up a few times. The chain joins TRBV6-5 to TRBJ2-7, with D perhaps TRBD2 (7 bases). V was trimmed by 10 bases and J by 1 base, leaving 14 bases between them. Germline loops: CDR1 MNHEY, CDR2 SVGAGI. This CDR3 contains 13 residues. In nucleotides, the CDR3 is TGTGCCACCAAGAGGGGGGGTTCCTACGAGCAGTACTTC. It yields the protein CATKRGGSYEQYF.

This clonotype was seen at least ten times. The chain links TRBV19 to TRBJ2-1, with TRBD2 matching 11 bases. Germline trimming cut 5 bases from V and 11 bases from J; bases unmatched to any gene: 8. This CDR3 is 14 amino acids long. Looked up from germline, CDR1 is LNHDA and CDR2 is SQIVND (reference sequence). CDR3 DNA sequence: TGTGCCAGTAGTGCGGGACTAGCGGTAAACCAGCAGTTCTTC. This codes for CASSAGLAVNQQFF.

The chain recombines TRBV7-2 with TRBJ1-2; 8 positions agree with TRBD1. Germline V gene sequence: CDR1 SGHTA, CDR2 FQGNSA. J lost 6 bases, V lost 4 bases, and 4 bases had no gene match. The CDR3 is 13 residues long. The CDR3 DNA sequence: TGTGCCAGCAGCTCGGGCAGGGGGCATGGCTACACCTTC. Amino acids: CASSSGRGHGYTF.

A single count supports this clonotype. V is TRBV10-3 and J is TRBJ2-7; no clear D. In germline, CDR1 is ENHRY, CDR2 SYGVKD. V was clipped by 3 bases and J by 6 bases, with 12 bases between them. CDR3 length: 13 residues. The CDR3 region has the DNA TGTGCCATCAGTGAAGGTTTAGTTGGCGAGCAGTACTTC. Translating it yields CAISEGLVGEQYF.

This clonotype was found many times. The chain has TRBV19 and TRBJ2-7; TRBD1 might be the D (5 bases). The CDR3 loop spans 14 amino acids. The V and J ends lost 3 bases and 0 bases respectively, with 9 bases between them. CDR1 LNHDA and CDR2 SQIVND come from the germline V gene (reference sequence). The CDR3 coding sequence is TGTGCCAGTAGTATCAGGGATACCTCCTACGAGCAGTACTTC. Translation: CASSIRDTSYEQYF.

The sample holds many counts of this clonotype. The V call is TRBV11-1, the J call TRBJ2-3, with 7 bases aligning to TRBD1. The V segment lost 2 bases and the J segment 1 base; nucleotides outside the gene matches: 3. This CDR3 contains 15 residues. Germline V CDR1 and CDR2: SGHAT, FQDESV (reference sequence). The CDR3 nucleotides are TGTGCCAGCAGCTTATACAGGGGCGGCACAGATACGCAGTATTTT. Residues: CASSLYRGGTDTQYF.

In its sample, this clonotype was seen many times. The chain combines TRBV19 with TRBJ2-3; unclear D gene. Between the trimmed V and J ends, which lost 3 bases and 1 base, there was a span of 8 bases. CDR3 length: 14 amino acids. CDR1 is LNHDA and CDR2 is SQIVND in the germline V gene (reference sequence). The DNA for the CDR3 is TGTGCCAGTAGTATTTGGTCAGGCACAGATACGCAGTATTTT. Translating it yields CASSIWSGTDTQYF.

V usage is TRBV10-3 and J usage is TRBJ2-7; D tentatively reads TRBD1 or TRBD2 (6 bases each). The germline V gene has CDR1 ENHRY and CDR2 SYGVKD. V lost 0 bases and J 4 bases, leaving 10 bases between the germline ends. The CDR3 has 14 residues. The CDR3 region is CAISESGGTYEQYF. In DNA form, the CDR3 reads TGTGCCATCAGTGAGTCCGGCGGGACATACGAGCAGTACTTC.

This clonotype appeared many times. The V gene is TRBV4-3, the J gene TRBJ2-6, with D perhaps TRBD1 (6 bases). The CDR3 is made up of 14 amino acids. V was pared by 3 bases and J by 6 bases, with 9 bases between. The germline gives CDR1 LGHNA, CDR2 YSLEER. The CDR3 sequence is CASSQGQMANVLTF. CDR3 nucleotides: TGCGCCAGCAGCCAGGGACAAATGGCCAACGTCCTGACTTTC.

Concerning this clonotype: Being one base from a much bigger clone, this may be a read error. This rearrangement joins TRBV20-1 to TRBJ1-6, with 9 bases matching TRBD1. Per the germline V gene, CDR1 is DFQATT and CDR2 is SNEGSKA (reference sequence). The CDR3 totals 12 residues. The CDR3 nucleotides read TGCGGTGCTGGGACAGGGATTTCACCCCTCCACTTT. Translation gives CGAGTGISPLHF.

This clonotype appeared many times. V and J are TRBV24-1 and TRBJ1-2; D possibly corresponds to TRBD1 (6 bases). Between the trimmed V and J ends, which lost 4 bases and 4 bases, there was a span of 9 bases. Germline V gene data show CDR1 as KGHDR and CDR2 as SFDVKD. The CDR3 totals 13 residues. CDR3 sequence: CATSDGQTYGYTF. The DNA for the CDR3 is TGTGCCACCAGTGACGGACAGACCTATGGCTACACCTTC.

There are a few counts of this clonotype. J is TRBJ1-5 and V is TRBV2; TRBD1 matches at 7 bases. Trimming removed 6 bases from V and 9 bases from J; junction bases left unmatched: 5. Per the germline V gene, CDR1 is SNHLY and CDR2 is FYNNEI. This CDR3 is 12 amino acids long. DNA for the CDR3: TGTGCCAGCAGGGAGAACAGGGGGCCCCAGCATTTT. It translates to CASRENRGPQHF.

The chain couples TRBV24-1 to TRBJ2-7; no firm D call. The germline V gene has CDR1 KGHDR and CDR2 SFDVKD. Trimming pared 4 bases from V and 8 bases from J, leaving 14 bases between. The CDR3 loop spans 13 amino acids. The CDR3 spells CATSDPAQPQQYF. The CDR3 DNA is TGTGCCACCAGTGACCCGGCCCAGCCCCAGCAGTACTTC.

CDR3 in amino acids: CASTPGPRNTEAFF. The DNA for the CDR3 is TGTGCCAGCACCCCGGGACCGAGGAACACTGAAGCTTTCTTT. The V call is TRBV6-1, the J call TRBJ1-1; D may be TRBD1 (5 bases). V was cut by 7 bases and J by 1 base, with 13 bases left in between. The CDR3 is made up of 14 amino acids. CDR1 and CDR2 from the germline V gene are MNHNS and SASEGT.

The chain is built from TRBV6-1 and TRBJ2-1, with unresolved D. This CDR3 has 16 residues. Germline CDR1 MNHNS, CDR2 SASEGT. Deletions cut 3 bases from V and 5 bases from J, with 17 bases between. CDR3 sequence: CASSDFVGPNHNEQFF. CDR3 nucleotide sequence: TGTGCCAGCAGTGACTTTGTGGGTCCTAACCACAATGAGCAGTTCTTC.

Ten or more counts support this clonotype. V usage is TRBV6-5 and J usage is TRBJ2-7; TRBD2 matches 9 bases. With V trimmed by 2 bases and J by 6 bases, 2 bases remained unmatched. The CDR3 consists of 13 residues. Per germline, CDR1 MNHEY and CDR2 SVGAGI. CDR3 loop: CASSYGTSREQYF. The CDR3 region has the DNA TGTGCCAGCAGTTACGGGACTAGCCGCGAGCAGTACTTC.

The chain has TRBV6-1 and TRBJ2-5; the match to TRBD1 covers 8 bases. The CDR3 is 18 amino acids. The J segment lost 1 base and the V segment lost 8 bases, leaving 18 bases of the junction unmatched. Looked up from germline, CDR1 is MNHNS and CDR2 is SASEGT. CDR3 nucleotides: TGTGCCAGCCAAGGACAGGGCGGCTGGCTGGCGTTCCAAGAGACCCAGTACTTC. Residues: CASQGQGGWLAFQETQYF.

With regard to this clonotype: It may be a read error: a sequence one base away is much more abundant. V usage is TRBV29-1 and J usage is TRBJ2-1, with D perhaps TRBD1 (5 bases). CDR1 and CDR2 from the germline V gene are SQVTM and ANQGSEA. This CDR3 contains 12 residues. V lost 7 bases and J lost 5, with 12 bases in between. CDR3 DNA: TGCAGCGCCCGGACAAGCGACAATGAGCAGTTCTTC. This encodes CSARTSDNEQFF.

The sample holds many counts of this clonotype. This chain connects TRBV29-1 to TRBJ1-1; perhaps TRBD1 as D (5 bases). CDR1 is SQVTM, CDR2 ANQGSEA, per germline. V gave up 4 bases and J gave up 1 base, with 10 bases separating them. The CDR3 has 13 amino acids. The CDR3 loop reads CSVVGGKNTEAFF. As DNA, the CDR3 is TGCAGCGTTGTGGGGGGAAAGAACACTGAAGCTTTCTTT.

This clonotype was counted ten times or more. The CDR3 nucleotides read TGTGCCAGCCTGAGTGTTGGAGAGACCCAGTACTTC. This codes for CASLSVGETQYF. The chain recombines TRBV2 with TRBJ2-5; D gene unclear. This CDR3 is 12 amino acids long. The V gene lost 8 bases and the J gene lost 4 bases, with 11 bases spanning the gap. The germline V gene has CDR1 SNHLY and CDR2 FYNNEI.

This clonotype was recorded many times. This chain connects TRBV7-3 to TRBJ1-2, with a weak D call TRBD1 (6 bases). Germline CDR1 SGHTA, CDR2 FQGTGA. Trimming cost V 3 bases and J 5 bases, with 10 bases left between them. The CDR3 runs 13 residues. The CDR3 DNA follows: TGTGCCAGCAGCTTCGCGGGGGCGTATGGCTACACCTTC. It specifies CASSFAGAYGYTF.

This clonotype was seen ten or more times. The chain is built from TRBV5-6 and TRBJ1-5, with a possible D match to TRBD1 (5 bases). Germline CDR1 is SGHDT and CDR2 is YYEEEE. The CDR3 loop spans 14 amino acids. Trimming pared 4 bases from V and 3 bases from J, leaving 11 bases between. The CDR3 sequence is CASSTGLDNQPQHF. The CDR3 nucleotides read TGTGCCAGCAGCACGGGACTTGACAATCAGCCCCAGCATTTT.